A selection of T cell receptor beta chains follows, all from one sample in a study of CD8 T cells in ankylosing spondylitis. Each CDR3 protein is one row after TCRdb ran MiXCR on the 5' RACE reads. The profile shows 200,000 to 250,000 distinct CDR3 sequences, around 32% of them singletons. Sequenced material: blood, either unsorted or a sorted T cell fraction (not recorded which). Receptors were obtained from a male donor with ankylosing spondylitis or in good health (not recorded which). CDR3s include the opening cysteine and the closing phenylalanine or tryptophan. A D gene is named only where the DNA matches it firmly. Expanded clones get a size class; other rows say once, few or many, or leave the size out.

clone_size j_call v_call d_call cdr3_nt cdr3_aa
NA TRBJ2-5 TRBV6-1 TRBD2 TGTGCCAGCAGTGAGACTAGCGGGGGCATCCAAGAGACCCAGTACTTC CASSETSGGIQETQYF
NA TRBJ2-7 TRBV20-1 TRBD2 TGCAGTGCTAGAGATCGATCTACGGGGACGGGGGGGCTTTTAACCTACGAGCAGTACTTC CSARDRSTGTGGLLTYEQYF
NA TRBJ2-1 TRBV20-1 NA TGCAGTGCTAGCCGGGGGGCCTATAAAACCTACAATGAGCAGTTCTTC CSASRGAYKTYNEQFF
once TRBJ2-5 TRBV4-1 NA TGCGCCAGCAGCCAAGATGGTCGCCAAGAGACCCAGTACTTC CASSQDGRQETQYF
few TRBJ2-7 TRBV7-2 NA TGTGCCAGCAGCCCAAGGACGGTCTCCTACGAGCAGTACTTC CASSPRTVSYEQYF
NA TRBJ2-1 TRBV3-1 NA TGTGCCAGCAGCCAAGGCACGAACTCCTACAATGAGCAGTTCTTC CASSQGTNSYNEQFF
many TRBJ1-3 TRBV10-3 NA TGTGCCATCAGTCAGGGGACTTCCGGAAACACCATATATTTT CAISQGTSGNTIYF
NA TRBJ2-3 TRBV5-1 NA TGCGCCAGCAGCCCCGGACTTGTCCAAGATACGCAGTATTTT CASSPGLVQDTQYF
NA TRBJ2-7 TRBV5-8 NA TGTGCCAGCCCTGACGGGGGTCCCTCCTACGAGCAGTACTTC CASPDGGPSYEQYF
NA TRBJ2-5 TRBV4-2 TRBD2 TGTGCCAGCAGCCAAGGAGGACTAGCGGGGCCTCACCGGCACTTC CASSQGGLAGPHRHF
NA TRBJ2-5 TRBV15 NA TGTGCCACCAGCAGAGCAGGGGCGGGACATTACCAAGAGACCCAGTACTTC CATSRAGAGHYQETQYF
few TRBJ1-2 TRBV5-5 NA TGTGCCAGCAGCTTGGAGCTCTATGGCTACACCTTC CASSLELYGYTF
NA TRBJ2-2 TRBV6-5 NA TGTGCCAGCAGTTACTCAGGCCCTCCCGGCGGGGAGCTGTTTTTT CASSYSGPPGGELFF
few TRBJ1-2 TRBV27 NA TGTGCCAGCAGTTTCGCAGGGGTTGGCTACACCTTC CASSFAGVGYTF
NA TRBJ2-7 TRBV12-3/TRBV12-4 TRBD2 TGTGCCAGCAGCTGGGGGAGGGGCTACGAGCAGTACTTC CASSWGRGYEQYF
NA TRBJ2-2 TRBV29-1 NA TGCAGCGTTGAAGTACGGGGCACCGGGGAGCTGTTTTTT CSVEVRGTGELFF
NA TRBJ2-7 TRBV6-5 NA NA CASSTSTSSSYEQYF
many TRBJ2-1 TRBV20-1 NA TGCAGTGCTAGTAAGGGTGAGCAGTTCTTC CSASKGEQFF
few TRBJ2-7 TRBV10-3 NA TGTGCCATCATGGAGGGACGAATTAGGTGGGAGCAGTACTTC CAIMEGRIRWEQYF
NA TRBJ2-1 TRBV12-3/TRBV12-4 NA TGTGCCAGCAGTTTCCAGTTCTTC CASSFQFF
NA TRBJ2-7 TRBV5-1 TRBD2 TGCGCCAGCAGCACCCAGCTAGCGGGGGGTCGTTACGAGCAGTACTTC CASSTQLAGGRYEQYF
NA TRBJ2-4 TRBV5-1 TRBD1 TGCGCCAGCAGCTTAGACAGGGGGCCGGACATTCAGTACTTC CASSLDRGPDIQYF
once TRBJ2-2 TRBV10-3 NA TGTGCCATCAAAGAAGAAGCGGGCACCGGGGAGCTGTTTTTT CAIKEEAGTGELFF
NA TRBJ2-7 TRBV5-1 NA TGCGCCAGCAGCCAAACCTGGACGGGTCCTCCCTACGAGCAGTACTTC CASSQTWTGPPYEQYF
NA TRBJ2-5 TRBV27 NA TGTGCCAGCAGTTTCGATGCAGGGCACGAGACCCAGTACTTC CASSFDAGHETQYF
NA TRBJ1-1 TRBV5-5 NA TGTGCCAGCAGCTTGGACGGTCGGGCGAACACTGAAGCTTTCTTT CASSLDGRANTEAFF
few TRBJ1-6 TRBV27 NA TGTGCCAGCAGCACCACTCGTTCACCCCTCCACTTT CASSTTRSPLHF
few TRBJ2-3 TRBV11-1 TRBD2 TGTGCCAGCAGCCAAAAACCCGGGACTAGCGGGGGAGGAACAGATACGCAGTATTTT CASSQKPGTSGGGTDTQYF
NA TRBJ1-2 TRBV12-3/TRBV12-4 NA TGTGCCAGCAGCCGATCCGGGAGCTTGGGCTACACCTTC CASSRSGSLGYTF
NA TRBJ1-2 TRBV6-1 TRBD1 TGTGCCAGCAGACTCCCGGGACAGGGGGGCGATGGCTACACCTTC CASRLPGQGGDGYTF
few TRBJ2-7 TRBV20-1 NA TGCAGTGCTACCGACCACTGGGGGGCGGAGGGTTACGAGCAGTACTTC CSATDHWGAEGYEQYF